This entry lists 7 T cell receptor beta chains sequenced from one sample in a study of T cell changes during pregnancy in multiple sclerosis. Clones were read by immunoSEQ multiplex PCR, and TCRdb kept only the in-frame ones, dropping some. The sample yields 30,000 to 45,000 clones, around 92% seen once. Source material: PBMCs (not recorded whether the cells were cultured). These receptors were obtained from a female donor with multiple sclerosis, enrolled in a pregnancy study.

This chain connects TRBV18 to TRBJ2-1; D gene unclear. V dropped 5 bases and J dropped 9 bases, with 14 bases sitting between them. Per the germline V gene, CDR1 is KGHSH and CDR2 is LQKENI. CDR3 size: 13 residues. The DNA for the CDR3 is TGTGCCAGCTCATCCCTACTCCGGGCTGAGCAGTTCTTC. Amino acids: CASSSLLRAEQFF. The full variable domain, rest sourced from reference TRBV18 and TRBJ2-1, is NAGVMQNPRHLVRRRGQEARLRCSPMKGHSHVYWYRQLPEEGLKFMVYLQKENIIDESGMPKERFSAEFPKEGPSILRIQQVVRGDSAAYFCASSSLLRAEQFFGPGTRLTVL.

The count of this clone is one. CDR3 amino acids: CASSWVAGGPRLWFF. CDR3 DNA: TGTGCCAGCAGCTGGGTAGCGGGAGGGCCAAGGTTGTGGTTCTTC. The rearrangement joins TRBV5-4 to TRBJ2-1; 11 nucleotides align to TRBD2. CDR1 is SGHNT, CDR2 YYREEE, per germline (reference sequence). Unmatched junction bases numbered 14, after V lost 3 bases and J lost 15 bases. CDR3 length: 15 amino acids.

The rearrangement joins TRBV2 to TRBJ1-2, with D maybe TRBD1 (6 bases). V was cut by 6 bases and J by 3 bases, with 17 bases left in between. CDR1 SNHLY and CDR2 FYNNEI come from the germline V gene. The CDR3 consists of 15 residues. Written as DNA, the CDR3 is TGTGCCAGCAGAAGAGGGGGGGCGCAGTACTATGGCTACACCTTC. Protein: CASRRGGAQYYGYTF.

The rearrangement links TRBV29-1 to TRBJ2-2; D not resolved. V lost 4 bases and J 6 bases, leaving 12 bases between the germline ends. CDR3 size: 13 residues. Germline V gene sequence: CDR1 SQVTM, CDR2 ANQGSEA. The CDR3 protein is CSVAQVEAGELFF. The CDR3, as DNA: TGCAGCGTTGCCCAGGTTGAGGCCGGGGAGCTGTTTTTT.

The rearrangement links TRBV6-1 to TRBJ1-4; 7 positions match TRBD1. CDR1 is MNHNS and CDR2 is SASEGT in the germline V gene. Unmatched junction bases numbered 10, after V lost 10 bases and J lost 2 bases. This CDR3 has 15 residues. This CDR3 is CATISPTGTNEKLFF. CDR3 nucleotides: TGTGCCACCATTAGCCCGACAGGGACTAATGAAAAACTGTTTTTT.

The chain employs TRBV28 and TRBJ2-7, with 9 bases lining up with TRBD1. Germline V CDR1 and CDR2: MDHEN, SYDVKM. V trimming: 8 bases; J trimming: 2 bases; junction bases outside the gene matches: 13. The CDR3 consists of 16 residues. The CDR3 protein is CASRPRGGQGPYEQYF. The CDR3 DNA is TGTGCCAGCCGCCCGCGGGGAGGACAGGGGCCCTACGAGCAGTACTTC.

This clone was counted a single time. The chain combines TRBV7-9 with TRBJ1-2; D not resolved. V lost 2 bases to trimming and J lost 6 bases, with 4 bases between them. The germline V gene encodes CDR1 SEHNR and CDR2 FQNEAQ (reference sequence). The length of the CDR3 is 11 residues. The CDR3 loop is CASSLSDGYTF. The DNA of the CDR3 is TGTGCCAGCAGCTTATCGGATGGCTACACCTTC.